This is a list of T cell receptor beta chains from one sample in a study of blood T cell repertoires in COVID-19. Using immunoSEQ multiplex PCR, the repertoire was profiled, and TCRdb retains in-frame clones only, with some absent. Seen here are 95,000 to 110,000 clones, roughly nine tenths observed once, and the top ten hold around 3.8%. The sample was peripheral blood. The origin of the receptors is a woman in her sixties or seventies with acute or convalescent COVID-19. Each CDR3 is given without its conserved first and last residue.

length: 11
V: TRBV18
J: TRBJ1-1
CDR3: ASSPSRSTEAF

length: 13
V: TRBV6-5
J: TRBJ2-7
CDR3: ASSQQGDFAYEQY

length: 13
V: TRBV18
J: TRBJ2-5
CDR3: ASSPVQRFGKTQY

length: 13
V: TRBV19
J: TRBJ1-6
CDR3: ASRSRDRDNSPLH

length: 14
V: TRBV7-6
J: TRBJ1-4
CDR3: ASSPRFGLINEKLF

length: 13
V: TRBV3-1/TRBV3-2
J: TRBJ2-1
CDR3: ASSQDPLVANEQF

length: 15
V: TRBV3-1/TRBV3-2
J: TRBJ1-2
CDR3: ASSQEGPTGGVGGYT

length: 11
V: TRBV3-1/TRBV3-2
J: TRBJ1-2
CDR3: ASSQGGGTGYT

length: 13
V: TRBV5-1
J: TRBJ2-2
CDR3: ASSPRTGGGGELF

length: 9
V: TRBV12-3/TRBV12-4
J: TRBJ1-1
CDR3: ASSSGTQAF

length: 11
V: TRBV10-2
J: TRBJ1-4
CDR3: ASRDRDYEKLF

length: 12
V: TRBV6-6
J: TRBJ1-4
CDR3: ASSYPQGNEKLF

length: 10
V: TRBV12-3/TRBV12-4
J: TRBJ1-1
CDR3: ASGDMNTEAF

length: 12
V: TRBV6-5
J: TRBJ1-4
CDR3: ASSYRGGDEKLF

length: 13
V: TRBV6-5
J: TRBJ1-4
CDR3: ASRTSGIANEKLF

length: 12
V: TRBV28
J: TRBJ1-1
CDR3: ASSSHPGGTEAF

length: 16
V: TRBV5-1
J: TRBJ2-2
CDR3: ASTSWAQGPTNTGELF

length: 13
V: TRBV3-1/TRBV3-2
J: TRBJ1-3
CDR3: ASSQRFASGNTIY

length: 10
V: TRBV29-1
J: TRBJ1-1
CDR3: SARDSLTEAF

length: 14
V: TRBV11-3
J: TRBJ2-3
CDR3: ASSLTDAGGSDTQY

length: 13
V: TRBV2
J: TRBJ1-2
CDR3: ASTGGGIREYGYT